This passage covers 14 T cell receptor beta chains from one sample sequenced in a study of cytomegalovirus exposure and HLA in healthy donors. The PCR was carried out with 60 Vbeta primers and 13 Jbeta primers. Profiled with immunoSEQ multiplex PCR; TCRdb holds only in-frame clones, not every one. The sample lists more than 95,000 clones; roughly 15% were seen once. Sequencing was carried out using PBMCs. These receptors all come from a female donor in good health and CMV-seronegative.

CDR3 sequence: CASSPAGDPQETQYF. As DNA, the CDR3 is TGCGCCAGCAGCCCGGCGGGGGACCCCCAAGAGACCCAGTACTTC. This sequence joins TRBV5-1 and TRBJ2-5; 7 nucleotides agree with TRBD2. This CDR3 contains 15 residues. V was clipped by 4 bases and J by 1 base; unmatched bases: 7. From germline, CDR1 is SGHRS and CDR2 YFSETQ.

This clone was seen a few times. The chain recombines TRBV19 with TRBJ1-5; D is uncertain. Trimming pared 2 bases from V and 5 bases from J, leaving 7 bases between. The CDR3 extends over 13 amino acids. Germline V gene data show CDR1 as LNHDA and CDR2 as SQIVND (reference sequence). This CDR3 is CASSITVDQPQHF. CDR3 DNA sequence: TGTGCCAGTAGTATAACTGTGGATCAGCCCCAGCATTTT.

CDR3: CASSATPTATYEQYF. CDR3 DNA: TGTGCCAGCAGCGCGACCCCCACAGCAACCTACGAGCAGTACTTC. This rearrangement joins TRBV9 to TRBJ2-7; no reliable D call. There are 15 residues in the CDR3. Germline V lookup: CDR1 SGDLS, CDR2 YYNGEE. Between the trimmed V and J ends, which lost 3 bases and 2 bases, there was a span of 15 bases.

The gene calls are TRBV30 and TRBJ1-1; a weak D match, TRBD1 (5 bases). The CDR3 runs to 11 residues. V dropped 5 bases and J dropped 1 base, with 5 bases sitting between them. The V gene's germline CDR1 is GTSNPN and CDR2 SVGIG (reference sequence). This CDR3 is CAWQGNTEAFF. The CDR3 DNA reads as TGTGCCTGGCAGGGGAACACTGAAGCTTTCTTT.

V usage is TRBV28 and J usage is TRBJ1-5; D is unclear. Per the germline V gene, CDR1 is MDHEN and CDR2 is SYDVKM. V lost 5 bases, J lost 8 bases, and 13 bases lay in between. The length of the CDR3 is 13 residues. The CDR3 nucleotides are TGTGCCAGCAGTCGGTTCACCGCTGAGCCCCAGCATTTT. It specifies CASSRFTAEPQHF. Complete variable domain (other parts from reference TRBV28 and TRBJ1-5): DVKVTQSSRYLVKRTGEKVFLECVQDMDHENMFWYRQDPGLGLRLIYFSYDVKMKEKGDIPEGYSVSREKKERFSLILESASTNQTSMYLCASSRFTAEPQHFGDGTRLSIL.

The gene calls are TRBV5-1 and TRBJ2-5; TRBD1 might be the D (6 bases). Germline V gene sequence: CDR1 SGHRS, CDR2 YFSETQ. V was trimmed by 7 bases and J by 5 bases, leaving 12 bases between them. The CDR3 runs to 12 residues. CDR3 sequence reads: CASGQGQETQYF. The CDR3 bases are TGCGCCAGCGGTCAGGGGCAGGAGACCCAGTACTTC. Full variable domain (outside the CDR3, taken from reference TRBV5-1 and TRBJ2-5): KAGVTQTPRYLIKTRGQQVTLSCSPISGHRSVSWYQQTPGQGLQFLFEYFSETQRNKGNFPGRFSGRQFSNSRSEMNVSTLELGDSALYLCASGQGQETQYFGPGTRLLVL.

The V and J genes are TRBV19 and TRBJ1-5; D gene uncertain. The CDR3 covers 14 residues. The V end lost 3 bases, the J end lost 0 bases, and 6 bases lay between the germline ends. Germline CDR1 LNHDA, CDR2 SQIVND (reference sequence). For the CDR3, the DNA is TGTGCCAGTAGTATTCAAAATAGCAATCAGCCCCAGCATTTT. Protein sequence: CASSIQNSNQPQHF.

The CDR3 DNA sequence: TGTGCCAGCAGTCTACAAGAGACCCAGTACTTC. It translates to CASSLQETQYF. The chain recombines TRBV5-6 with TRBJ2-5, with D unresolved. CDR1 SGHDT and CDR2 YYEEEE come from the germline V gene. This CDR3 contains 11 residues. V was pared by 5 bases and J by 2 bases, with 4 bases between.

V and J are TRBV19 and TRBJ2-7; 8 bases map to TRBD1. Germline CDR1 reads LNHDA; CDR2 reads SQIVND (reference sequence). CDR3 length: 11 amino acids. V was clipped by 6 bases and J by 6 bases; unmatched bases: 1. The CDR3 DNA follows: TGTGCCAGTAGAGACAGGGGCGAGCAGTACTTC. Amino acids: CASRDRGEQYF.

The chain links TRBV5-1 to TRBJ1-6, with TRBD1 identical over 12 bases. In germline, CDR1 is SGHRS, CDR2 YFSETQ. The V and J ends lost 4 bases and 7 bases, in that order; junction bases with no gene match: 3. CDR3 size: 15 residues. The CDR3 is CASSPGTGGNSPLHF. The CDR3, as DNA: TGCGCCAGCAGCCCAGGGACAGGGGGCAATTCACCCCTCCACTTT.

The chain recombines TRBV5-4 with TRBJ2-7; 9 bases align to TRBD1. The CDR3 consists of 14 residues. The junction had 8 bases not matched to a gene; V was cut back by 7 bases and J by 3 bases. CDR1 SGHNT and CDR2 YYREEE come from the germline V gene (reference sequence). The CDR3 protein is CASAPGTGSYEQYF. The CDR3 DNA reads TGTGCCAGCGCACCCGGGACAGGGAGCTACGAGCAGTACTTC.

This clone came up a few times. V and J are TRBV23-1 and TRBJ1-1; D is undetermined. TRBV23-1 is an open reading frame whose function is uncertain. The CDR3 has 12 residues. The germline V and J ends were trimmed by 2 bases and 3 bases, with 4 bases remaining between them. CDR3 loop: CASSQRDTEAFF. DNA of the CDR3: TGCGCCAGCAGTCAAAGAGACACTGAAGCTTTCTTT.

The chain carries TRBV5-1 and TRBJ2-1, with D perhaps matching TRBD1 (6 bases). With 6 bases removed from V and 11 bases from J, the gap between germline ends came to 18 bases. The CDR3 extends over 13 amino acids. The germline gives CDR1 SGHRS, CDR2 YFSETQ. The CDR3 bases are TGCGCCAGCAACCCTCCGGGCAGGGGCCAGCAGTTCTTC. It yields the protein CASNPPGRGQQFF.

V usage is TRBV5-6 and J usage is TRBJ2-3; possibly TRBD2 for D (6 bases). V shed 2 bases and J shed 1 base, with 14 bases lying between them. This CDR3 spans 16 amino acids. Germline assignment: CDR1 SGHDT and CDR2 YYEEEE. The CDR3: CASSFSGRDGTDTQYF. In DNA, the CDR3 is TGTGCCAGCAGCTTTAGCGGAAGGGATGGCACAGATACGCAGTATTTT.